This T cell receptor (beta chain) emerged from a study of technical replicates of blood from several donors. This table comes from immunoSEQ multiplex PCR, and its TCRdb copy is limited to in-frame clones, with some not included. The top ten clones hold about 4.5% of a sample with 70,000 or so clones, 88% of them seen once. V lost 3 bases to trimming and J lost 0 bases, with 9 bases between them. This CDR3 has 14 amino acids. The germline V gene has CDR1 MNHNS and CDR2 SASEGT. The source is a human donor in good health. Some clones in this sample may be carry-over from other donors' samples. Sequencing was performed on PBMCs. The rearrangement uses TRBV6-1 and TRBJ2-7; D may be TRBD1 (6 bases). CDR3 DNA: TGTGCCAGCAGTGAGGCGGACAGCTCCTACGAGCAGTACTTC. Residues: CASSEADSSYEQYF.